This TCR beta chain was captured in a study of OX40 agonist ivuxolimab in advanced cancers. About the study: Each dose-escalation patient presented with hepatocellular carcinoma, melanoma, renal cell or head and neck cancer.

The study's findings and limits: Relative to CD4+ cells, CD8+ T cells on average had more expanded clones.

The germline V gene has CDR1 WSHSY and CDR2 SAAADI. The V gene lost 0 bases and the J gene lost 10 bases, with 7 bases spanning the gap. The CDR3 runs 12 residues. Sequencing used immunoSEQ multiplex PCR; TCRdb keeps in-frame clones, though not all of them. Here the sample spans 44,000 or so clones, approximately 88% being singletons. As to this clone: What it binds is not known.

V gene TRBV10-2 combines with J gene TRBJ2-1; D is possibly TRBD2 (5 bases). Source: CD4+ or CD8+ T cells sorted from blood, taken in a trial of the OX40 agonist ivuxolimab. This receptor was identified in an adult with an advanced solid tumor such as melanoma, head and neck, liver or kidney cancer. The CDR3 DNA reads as TGCGCCAGCAGTGAGTCGAAGCGGGAGCAGTTCTTC. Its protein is CASSESKREQFF.